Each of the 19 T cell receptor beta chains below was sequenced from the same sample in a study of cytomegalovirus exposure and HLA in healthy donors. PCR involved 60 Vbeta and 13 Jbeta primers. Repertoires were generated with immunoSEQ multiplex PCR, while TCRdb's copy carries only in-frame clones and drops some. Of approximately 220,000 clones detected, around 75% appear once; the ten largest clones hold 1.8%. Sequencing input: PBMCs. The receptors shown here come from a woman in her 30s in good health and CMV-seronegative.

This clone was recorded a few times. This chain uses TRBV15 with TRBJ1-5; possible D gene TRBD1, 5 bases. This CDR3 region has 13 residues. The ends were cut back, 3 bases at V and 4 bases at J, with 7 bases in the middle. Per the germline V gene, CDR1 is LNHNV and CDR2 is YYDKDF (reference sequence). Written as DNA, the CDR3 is TGTGCCACCAGCAGGGGGGGGAATCAGCCCCAGCATTTT. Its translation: CATSRGGNQPQHF.

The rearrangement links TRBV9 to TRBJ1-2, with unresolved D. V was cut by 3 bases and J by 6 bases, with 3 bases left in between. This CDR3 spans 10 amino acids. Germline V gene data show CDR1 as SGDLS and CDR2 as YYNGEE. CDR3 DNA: TGTGCCAGCAGCGGCGATGGCTACACCTTC. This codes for CASSGDGYTF. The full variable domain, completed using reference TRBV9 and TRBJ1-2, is DSGVTQTPKHLITATGQRVTLRCSPRSGDLSVYWYQQSLDQGLQFLIQYYNGEERAKGNILERFSAQQFPDLHSELNLSSLELGDSALYFCASSGDGYTFGSGTRLTVV.

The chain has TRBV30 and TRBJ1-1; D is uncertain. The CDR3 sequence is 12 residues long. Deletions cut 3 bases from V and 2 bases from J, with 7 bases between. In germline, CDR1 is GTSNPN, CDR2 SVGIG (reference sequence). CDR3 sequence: CAWREDNTEAFF. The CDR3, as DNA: TGTGCCTGGAGGGAGGATAACACTGAAGCTTTCTTT.

CDR3 residues: CASSLAEGADYGYTF. The CDR3 DNA reads TGTGCCAGCAGCTTAGCTGAGGGGGCGGACTATGGCTACACCTTC. The V gene is TRBV7-2, the J gene TRBJ1-2; TRBD1 aligns across 7 bases. CDR1 and CDR2 (germline): SGHTA, FQGNSA. Unmatched junction bases numbered 4, after V lost 0 bases and J lost 3 bases. This CDR3 contains 15 residues.

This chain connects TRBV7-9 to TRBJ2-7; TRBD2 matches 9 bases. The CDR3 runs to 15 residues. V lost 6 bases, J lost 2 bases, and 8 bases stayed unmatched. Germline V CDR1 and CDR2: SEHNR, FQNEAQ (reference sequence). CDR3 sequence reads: CASSPLAGVPYEQYF. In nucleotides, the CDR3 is TGTGCCAGCAGTCCCTTAGCGGGAGTACCCTACGAGCAGTACTTC.

DNA for the CDR3: TGTGCCAGCAGTTCGGACAGGGCCAAGCAGTACTTC. Protein sequence: CASSSDRAKQYF. The V and J genes are TRBV5-8 and TRBJ2-7, with TRBD1 identical over 8 bases. This CDR3 is 12 amino acids long. The germline CDR1 and CDR2 sequences are SGHTS and YDEGEE. Unmatched junction bases numbered 6, after V lost 5 bases and J lost 8 bases.

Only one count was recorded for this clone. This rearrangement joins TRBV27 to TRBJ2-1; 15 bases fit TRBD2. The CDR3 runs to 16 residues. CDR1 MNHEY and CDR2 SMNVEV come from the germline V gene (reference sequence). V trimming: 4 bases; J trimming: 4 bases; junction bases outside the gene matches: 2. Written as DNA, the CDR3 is TGTGCCAGCAGTTGGACTAGCGGGAGGGTTTACAATGAGCAGTTCTTC. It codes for CASSWTSGRVYNEQFF.

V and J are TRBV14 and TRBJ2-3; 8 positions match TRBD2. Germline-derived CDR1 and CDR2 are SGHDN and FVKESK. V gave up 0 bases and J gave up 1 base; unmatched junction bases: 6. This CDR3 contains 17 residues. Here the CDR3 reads CASSQDSGAWGTDTQYF. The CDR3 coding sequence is TGTGCCAGCAGCCAAGATAGCGGGGCTTGGGGCACAGATACGCAGTATTTT.

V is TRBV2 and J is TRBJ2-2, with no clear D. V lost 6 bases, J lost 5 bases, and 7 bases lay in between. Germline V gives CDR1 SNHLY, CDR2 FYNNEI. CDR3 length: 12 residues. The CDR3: CASRRATGELFF. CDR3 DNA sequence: TGTGCCAGCAGGCGCGCGACCGGGGAGCTGTTTTTT.

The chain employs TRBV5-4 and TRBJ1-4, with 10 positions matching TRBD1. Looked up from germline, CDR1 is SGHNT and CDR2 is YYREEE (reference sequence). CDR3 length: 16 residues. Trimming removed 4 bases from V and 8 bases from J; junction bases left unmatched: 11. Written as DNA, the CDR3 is TGTGCCAGCAGCCGCCGACAGGGGGCTGGGGTCGAAAAACTGTTTTTT. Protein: CASSRRQGAGVEKLFF.

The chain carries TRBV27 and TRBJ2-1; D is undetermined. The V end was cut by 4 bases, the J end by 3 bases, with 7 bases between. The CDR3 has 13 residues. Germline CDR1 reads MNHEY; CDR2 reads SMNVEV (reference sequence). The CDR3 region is CASSSSNYNEQFF. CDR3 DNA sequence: TGTGCCAGCAGTTCGAGCAACTACAATGAGCAGTTCTTC.

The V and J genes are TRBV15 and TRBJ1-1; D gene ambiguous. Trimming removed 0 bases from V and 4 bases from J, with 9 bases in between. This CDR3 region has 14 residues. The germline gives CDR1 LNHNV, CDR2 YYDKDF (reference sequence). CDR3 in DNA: TGTGCCACCAGCAGAGACCGGGTTAGCACTGAAGCTTTCTTT. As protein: CATSRDRVSTEAFF.

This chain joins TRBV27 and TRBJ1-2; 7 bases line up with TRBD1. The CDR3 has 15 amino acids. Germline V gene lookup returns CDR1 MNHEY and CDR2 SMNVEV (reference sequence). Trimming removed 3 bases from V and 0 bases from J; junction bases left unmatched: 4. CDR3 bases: TGTGCCAGCAGTTTCCTACAGGGGACTAACTATGGCTACACCTTC. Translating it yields CASSFLQGTNYGYTF.

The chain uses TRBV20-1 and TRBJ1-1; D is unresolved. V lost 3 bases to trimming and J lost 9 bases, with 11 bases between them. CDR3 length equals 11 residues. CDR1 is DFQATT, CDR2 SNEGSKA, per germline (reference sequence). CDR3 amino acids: CSASPPDKAFF. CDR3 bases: TGCAGTGCTAGTCCACCCGACAAAGCTTTCTTT.

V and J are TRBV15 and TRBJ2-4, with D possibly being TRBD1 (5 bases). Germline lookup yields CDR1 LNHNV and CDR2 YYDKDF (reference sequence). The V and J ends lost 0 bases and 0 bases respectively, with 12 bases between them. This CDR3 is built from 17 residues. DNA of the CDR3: TGTGCCACCAGCAGAGAAGGGGCAGCTCTAGCCAAAAACATTCAGTACTTC. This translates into CATSREGAALAKNIQYF.

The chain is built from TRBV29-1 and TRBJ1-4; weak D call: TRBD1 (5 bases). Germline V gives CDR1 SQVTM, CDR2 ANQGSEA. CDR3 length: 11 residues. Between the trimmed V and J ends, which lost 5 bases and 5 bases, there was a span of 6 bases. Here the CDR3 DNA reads TGCAGCGTTCGGGGGAATGAAAAACTGTTTTTT. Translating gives CSVRGNEKLFF.

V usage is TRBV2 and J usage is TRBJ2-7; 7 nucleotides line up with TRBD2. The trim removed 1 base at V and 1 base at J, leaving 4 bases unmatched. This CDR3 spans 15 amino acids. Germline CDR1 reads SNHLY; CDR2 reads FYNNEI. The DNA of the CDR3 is TGTGCCAGCAGTGAAGGGCTAGCGGAGTCCTACGAGCAGTACTTC. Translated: CASSEGLAESYEQYF.

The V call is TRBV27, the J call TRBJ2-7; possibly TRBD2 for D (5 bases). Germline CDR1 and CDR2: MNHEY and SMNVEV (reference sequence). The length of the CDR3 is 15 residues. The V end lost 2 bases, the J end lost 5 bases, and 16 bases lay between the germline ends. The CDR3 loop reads CASSLTITPGNEQYF. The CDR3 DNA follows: TGTGCCAGCAGTTTAACGATCACCCCGGGGAACGAGCAGTACTTC.

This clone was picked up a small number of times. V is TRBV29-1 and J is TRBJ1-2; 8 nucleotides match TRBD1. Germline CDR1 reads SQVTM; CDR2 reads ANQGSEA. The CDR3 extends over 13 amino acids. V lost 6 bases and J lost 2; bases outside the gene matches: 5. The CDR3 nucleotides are TGCAGCGTCCCGGACAGGGCCAACTATGGCTACACCTTC. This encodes CSVPDRANYGYTF.